This T cell receptor beta chain was sequenced for a study of blood T cell repertoires in COVID-19. V was clipped by 1 base and J by 6 bases, with 12 bases between them. Germline CDR1 reads SEHNR; CDR2 reads FQNEAQ (reference sequence). The CDR3 covers 14 residues. Generated by immunoSEQ multiplex PCR, the TCRdb table keeps only in-frame clones and is missing some. The repertoire holds approximately 160,000 clones, with about 85% as singletons. This clonotype was obtained from a woman aged 55-69 years with COVID-19, enrolled during active disease. The rearrangement joins TRBV7-9 to TRBJ1-2; D is perhaps TRBD1 (6 bases). The material sequenced was peripheral blood. CDR3 in amino acids: CASSLERGGNGYTF. CDR3 nucleotide sequence: TGTGCCAGCAGCTTAGAACGAGGGGGAAATGGCTACACCTTC.